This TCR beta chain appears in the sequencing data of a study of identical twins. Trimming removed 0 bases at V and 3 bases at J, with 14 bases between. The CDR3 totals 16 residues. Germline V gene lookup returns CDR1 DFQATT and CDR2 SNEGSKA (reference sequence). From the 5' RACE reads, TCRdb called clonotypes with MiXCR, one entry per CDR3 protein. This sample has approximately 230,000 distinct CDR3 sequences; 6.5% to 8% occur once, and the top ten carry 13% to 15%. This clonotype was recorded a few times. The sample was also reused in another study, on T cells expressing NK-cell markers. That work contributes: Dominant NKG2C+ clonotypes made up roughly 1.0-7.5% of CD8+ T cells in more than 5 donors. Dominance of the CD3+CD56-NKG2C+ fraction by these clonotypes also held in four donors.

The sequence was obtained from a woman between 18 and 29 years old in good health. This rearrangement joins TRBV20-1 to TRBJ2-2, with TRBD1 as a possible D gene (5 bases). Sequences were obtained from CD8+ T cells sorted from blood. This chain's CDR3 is CSAREGRDRYTGELFF. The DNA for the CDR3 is TGCAGTGCTAGAGAGGGGCGAGACAGATACACCGGGGAGCTGTTTTTT.